What follows describes a single T cell receptor (beta chain). This specimen comes from a study of siplizumab effects on memory and regulatory T cells. Clones were sequenced by immunoSEQ multiplex PCR, and TCRdb holds only the in-frame ones, with some missing. The sample yields approximately 46,000 clones, 93% seen once. Trimming pared 0 bases from V and 2 bases from J, leaving 6 bases between. Germline V lookup: CDR1 SGHRS, CDR2 YFSETQ. This CDR3 spans 13 amino acids. The chain employs TRBV5-1 and TRBJ2-7; no definite D call. Sample: CD8+ T cells sorted from blood. This receptor was taken from a human donor in good health. DNA of the CDR3: TGCGCCAGCAGCTTGGGTTATGCCTACGAGCAGTACTTC. Residues: CASSLGYAYEQYF. The full variable domain, its missing parts supplied by reference TRBV5-1 and TRBJ2-7, is KAGVTQTPRYLIKTRGQQVTLSCSPISGHRSVSWYQQTPGQGLQFLFEYFSETQRNKGNFPGRFSGRQFSNSRSEMNVSTLELGDSALYLCASSLGYAYEQYFGPGTRLTVT.